These 21 T cell receptor beta chains came from one sample sequenced in a study of T cells in Graves' hyperthyroidism and ophthalmopathy. Amplification targeted TCR beta CDR3 regions from RNA transcripts. The TCR CDR3 was amplified in a first-round RT-PCR using the HTBI primer set. TCRdb used MiXCR to reprocess the multiplex PCR reads, holding one entry per CDR3 protein. The table includes some 490,000 distinct CDR3 sequences, less than 25% detected once. Sequencing was done on a sample of blood. Receptors were obtained from a woman in her seventies with Graves' ophthalmopathy.

This clonotype was seen just once. The chain recombines TRBV27 with TRBJ1-4, with unresolved D. V lost 6 bases and J 8 bases, leaving 16 bases between the germline ends. The CDR3 length is 14 residues. Per the germline V gene, CDR1 is MNHEY and CDR2 is SMNVEV (reference sequence). CDR3 protein: CASRFRPQEEKLFF. The CDR3 DNA sequence: TGTGCCAGCAGATTCCGGCCCCAAGAGGAAAAACTGTTTTTT.

This clonotype was detected only a few times. This rearrangement joins TRBV28 to TRBJ2-1, with 10 nucleotides matching TRBD2. J was trimmed by 15 bases and V by 2 bases; bases with no gene match: 10. There are 14 residues in the CDR3. Germline V lookup: CDR1 MDHEN, CDR2 SYDVKM. CDR3 amino acids: CASSLGFLAGGGFF. The DNA for the CDR3 is TGTGCCAGCAGTTTAGGGTTTTTAGCGGGAGGTGGGTTCTTC.

V usage is TRBV19 and J usage is TRBJ2-1, with 10 bases identical to TRBD1. The CDR3 totals 16 residues. V gave up 7 bases and J gave up 3 bases; unmatched junction bases: 9. Germline V CDR1 and CDR2: LNHDA, SQIVND (reference sequence). The CDR3 spells CASMGYGTGVYNEQFF. DNA for the CDR3: TGTGCCAGTATGGGTTATGGGACAGGGGTCTACAATGAGCAGTTCTTC.

By sample share, this clonotype is medium-sized. This chain joins TRBV10-1 and TRBJ1-2; D not certain. V was shortened by 2 bases and J by 4 bases, with 8 bases between the two germline ends. CDR3 length: 13 amino acids. Germline values: CDR1 WNHNN, CDR2 SYGVQD (reference sequence). The CDR3 sequence is CASSEQTSYGYTF. The DNA for the CDR3 is TGCGCCAGCAGTGAGCAGACTTCCTATGGCTACACCTTC.

This chain uses TRBV10-2 with TRBJ2-7; 14 nucleotides agree with TRBD2. With V trimmed by 8 bases and J by 6 bases, 6 bases remained unmatched. This CDR3 has 14 residues. Germline V gene data show CDR1 as WSHSY and CDR2 as SAAADI. For the CDR3, the DNA is TGCGCCAGCCAGCCGGGACTAGCGGGAGCCGAGCAGTACTTC. It translates to CASQPGLAGAEQYF.

This clonotype was counted a few times. The chain employs TRBV30 and TRBJ2-1, with 8 positions matching TRBD2. The germline gives CDR1 GTSNPN, CDR2 SVGIG (reference sequence). V was pared by 0 bases and J by 7 bases, with 8 bases of the junction left unmatched. The CDR3 contains 15 residues. The chain's CDR3 is CAWSVQSGSVNEQFF. As DNA, the CDR3 is TGTGCCTGGAGTGTACAGAGCGGGAGTGTTAATGAGCAGTTCTTC.

This chain connects TRBV27 to TRBJ1-4, with D uncertain. CDR1 is MNHEY, CDR2 SMNVEV, per germline (reference sequence). The CDR3 extends over 13 amino acids. V was clipped by 5 bases and J by 4 bases, with 8 bases between them. The CDR3 protein is CASSESLNEKLFF. The CDR3 nucleotides read TGTGCCAGCAGTGAATCTCTTAATGAAAAACTGTTTTTT.

This clonotype was picked up many times. The chain is built from TRBV11-2 and TRBJ2-1; the match to TRBD1 covers 8 bases. CDR1 is SGHAT, CDR2 FQNNGV, per germline. The CDR3 covers 17 residues. Trimming at V came to 2 bases and at J to 6 bases, leaving 12 bases not matched to a gene. This chain's CDR3 is CASSLTLDRASSNEQFF. CDR3 DNA sequence: TGTGCCAGCAGCTTAACTTTGGACAGGGCGTCTAGCAATGAGCAGTTCTTC. Full variable domain (remainder filled in from reference TRBV11-2 and TRBJ2-1): EAGVAQSPRYKIIEKRQSVAFWCNPISGHATLYWYQQILGQGPKLLIQFQNNGVVDDSQLPKDRFSAERLKGVDSTLKIQPAKLEDSAVYLCASSLTLDRASSNEQFFGPGTRLTVL.

The rearrangement joins TRBV4-1 to TRBJ2-5; 7 nucleotides agree with TRBD2. After removal of 1 base from V and 5 bases from J, the junction contained 4 bases not matched to a gene. This CDR3 contains 14 residues. In germline, CDR1 is MGHRA, CDR2 YSYEKL. For the CDR3, the DNA is TGCGCCAGCAGCCAAGGGACTAGTGGGGAGACCCAGTACTTC. As protein: CASSQGTSGETQYF.

The chain couples TRBV6-6 to TRBJ1-5; no clear D gene. The CDR3 spans 14 residues. The ends were cut back, 2 bases at V and 7 bases at J, with 12 bases in the middle. Germline V CDR1 and CDR2: MNHNY, SVGAGI (reference sequence). The CDR3 coding sequence is TGTGCCAGCAGTTACGTTGGGGAGATACAGCCCCAGCATTTT. Amino acid sequence: CASSYVGEIQPQHF.

This clonotype was counted at least ten times. V is TRBV11-2 and J is TRBJ1-2, with 11 positions matching TRBD1. Germline V gene sequence: CDR1 SGHAT, CDR2 FQNNGV. The CDR3 extends over 14 amino acids. Trimming cost V 4 bases and J 4 bases; bases outside gene matches: 2. The CDR3 protein is CASSWDRGTYGYTF. The CDR3 DNA is TGTGCCAGCAGCTGGGACAGGGGGACCTATGGCTACACCTTC.

This sequence joins TRBV20-1 and TRBJ2-2, with 12 bases that match TRBD2. V lost 0 bases to trimming and J lost 7 bases; unmatched junction nucleotides: 6. The CDR3 is 16 amino acids. Germline V gene lookup returns CDR1 DFQATT and CDR2 SNEGSKA (reference sequence). In DNA, the CDR3 is TGCAGTGCTAGAGATCTAGCGGGAGGGGGAGGCGGGGAGCTGTTTTTT. Translated: CSARDLAGGGGGELFF.

V and J are TRBV4-1 and TRBJ2-3; TRBD2 matches at 12 bases. Germline V gives CDR1 MGHRA, CDR2 YSYEKL. V lost 4 bases to trimming and J lost 2 bases; unmatched junction nucleotides: 7. This CDR3 spans 17 amino acids. CDR3 sequence: CASSPRRLAGDTDTQYF. The CDR3 DNA is TGCGCCAGCAGCCCTAGGCGACTAGCGGGGGACACAGATACGCAGTATTTT.

There are a few counts of this clonotype. The chain is built from TRBV6-1 and TRBJ1-2, with 9 bases matching TRBD1. Per the germline V gene, CDR1 is MNHNS and CDR2 is SASEGT. With 6 bases clipped from V and 4 bases from J, the junction kept 9 bases outside the gene matches. The CDR3 consists of 15 residues. DNA of the CDR3: TGTGCCAGCAGACACGGGACAGGGAATTCCTATGGCTACACCTTC. Translating gives CASRHGTGNSYGYTF.

J is TRBJ1-4 and V is TRBV15; TRBD1 might be the D (5 bases). CDR3 length: 14 amino acids. In germline, CDR1 is LNHNV, CDR2 YYDKDF (reference sequence). With 0 bases removed from V and 7 bases from J, the gap between germline ends came to 9 bases. CDR3 sequence (DNA): TGTGCCACCAGCAGAGATGGGGCACTTGAAAAACTGTTTTTT. Protein product: CATSRDGALEKLFF.

A few counts support this clonotype. The genes are TRBV9 and TRBJ2-1; D perhaps matches TRBD1 (6 bases). The germline V and J ends were trimmed by 5 bases and 5 bases, with 17 bases remaining between them. This CDR3 is built from 15 residues. Germline V lookup: CDR1 SGDLS, CDR2 YYNGEE. CDR3 residues: CASSATGKGNNEQFF. The CDR3 DNA follows: TGTGCCAGCAGTGCAACAGGGAAGGGCAACAATGAGCAGTTCTTC.

This clonotype was seen more than once but under ten times. V gene TRBV14 combines with J gene TRBJ1-2; D gene ambiguous. Trimming cost V 0 bases and J 3 bases, with 11 bases left between them. The CDR3 is 15 amino acids. Germline V gives CDR1 SGHDN, CDR2 FVKESK. The CDR3 coding sequence is TGTGCCAGCAGCCAAGATCGCACGGTGGACTATGGCTACACCTTC. It is translated as CASSQDRTVDYGYTF.

There are a few counts of this clonotype. V gene TRBV7-3 combines with J gene TRBJ2-1; D might be TRBD1 or TRBD2, each matching 5 bases. CDR3 size: 13 residues. Trimming took 4 bases from V and 10 from J, leaving 14 bases between them. CDR1 is SGHTA and CDR2 is FQGTGA in the germline V gene. The CDR3 spells CASSSRGPGEQFF. The CDR3 DNA sequence: TGTGCCAGCAGCTCCCGGGGCCCGGGAGAGCAGTTCTTC.

This sequence joins TRBV19 and TRBJ1-1; D not resolved. This CDR3 spans 13 amino acids. Per germline, CDR1 LNHDA and CDR2 SQIVND (reference sequence). V was cut by 5 bases and J by 0 bases, with 7 bases left in between. The CDR3 spells CASSAYMNTEAFF. The CDR3 DNA reads as TGTGCCAGTAGTGCCTATATGAACACTGAAGCTTTCTTT. Drawing the rest from reference TRBV19 and TRBJ1-1, the complete variable domain is DGGITQSPKYLFRKEGQNVTLSCEQNLNHDAMYWYRQDPGQGLRLIYYSQIVNDFQKGDIAEGYSVSREKKESFPLTVTSAQKNPTAFYLCASSAYMNTEAFFGQGTRLTVV.

This clonotype came up a few times. The V and J genes are TRBV14 and TRBJ2-2; D is undetermined. CDR3 size: 13 residues. CDR1 and CDR2 from the germline V gene are SGHDN and FVKESK. V lost 0 bases and J lost 7, with 6 bases in between. This CDR3 is CASSQDLGGELFF. Here the CDR3 DNA reads TGTGCCAGCAGCCAAGATCTTGGCGGGGAGCTGTTTTTT.

Comments on this clonotype: This may arise from a read error, as a much more abundant clone is one base away. This rearrangement joins TRBV7-9 to TRBJ2-7; the match to TRBD2 covers 13 bases. The CDR3 covers 14 residues. J gave up 2 bases and V 5 bases, and 0 bases lay outside the gene matches. Germline-derived CDR1 and CDR2 are SEHNR and FQNEAQ (reference sequence). CDR3 amino acids: CASSGLAGAYEQYF. DNA of the CDR3: TGTGCCAGCAGCGGACTAGCGGGAGCCTACGAGCAGTACTTC.